This T cell receptor beta chain is drawn from a study of T cell changes during pregnancy in multiple sclerosis. Trimming left V 7 bases short and J 4 bases short, with 17 bases between. The CDR3 spans 14 residues. Germline V gene data show CDR1 as SQVTM and CDR2 as ANQGSEA. TCRdb's table, derived via immunoSEQ multiplex PCR, lists solely in-frame clones and lacks some. The table includes more than 55,000 clones, roughly 92% detected once. Sample: peripheral blood, taken in the first trimester of pregnancy. The sequence was collected from a female donor with multiple sclerosis, enrolled in a pregnancy study. The chain combines TRBV29-1 with TRBJ2-1, with D perhaps TRBD2 (6 bases). The CDR3 sequence is CSAEGTLRYNEQFF. DNA for the CDR3: TGCAGCGCCGAAGGGACTCTACGTTACAATGAGCAGTTCTTC.